This T cell receptor (beta chain) was profiled in a study of blood T cell repertoires in COVID-19. For the study at large: COVID-19 samples from acute and convalescent phases originated in the United States, Italy and Spain. In each case, the material was cDNA or gDNA derived from T cells, B-cell-depleted T cells, or PBMCs.

The V gene end was trimmed by 1 base and the J gene end by 3 bases; junction bases not matched to a gene: 4. This CDR3 is 15 amino acids long. The germline gives CDR1 LGHDT, CDR2 YNNKEL (reference sequence). Authors' data handling: Scientists estimated how many nucleated cells there were by amplifying reference gene primers. Method: immunoSEQ multiplex PCR; TCRdb's copy keeps in-frame clones and lacks some. V and J calls and clone size come straight from that table; D and trimming were deduced from the DNA. The sample contains approximately 92,000 clones, about 86% of which appear only once. Sequenced: peripheral blood. The TCR comes from a woman in her sixties in a cohort sampled during active or convalescent COVID-19. This rearrangement joins TRBV3-1 (or the pseudogene TRBV3-2) to TRBJ1-2; TRBD1 matches 8 bases. DNA for the CDR3: TGTGCCAGCAGCCAAGCGACAGGGGCACACTATGGCTACACCTTC. Encoded protein: CASSQATGAHYGYTF.